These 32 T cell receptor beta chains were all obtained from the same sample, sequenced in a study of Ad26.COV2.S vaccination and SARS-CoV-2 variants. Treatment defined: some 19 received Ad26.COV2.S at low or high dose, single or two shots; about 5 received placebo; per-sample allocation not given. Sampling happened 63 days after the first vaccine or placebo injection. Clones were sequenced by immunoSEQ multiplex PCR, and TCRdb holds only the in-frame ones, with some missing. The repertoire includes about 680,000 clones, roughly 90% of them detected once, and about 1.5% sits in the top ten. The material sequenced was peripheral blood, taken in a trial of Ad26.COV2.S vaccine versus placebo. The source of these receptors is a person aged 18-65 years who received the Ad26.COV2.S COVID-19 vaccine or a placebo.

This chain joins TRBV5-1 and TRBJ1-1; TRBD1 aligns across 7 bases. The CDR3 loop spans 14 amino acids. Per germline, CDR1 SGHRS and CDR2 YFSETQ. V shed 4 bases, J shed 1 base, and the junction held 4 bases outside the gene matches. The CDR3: CASSGGGGNTEAFF. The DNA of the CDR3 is TGCGCCAGCAGCGGAGGGGGCGGGAACACTGAAGCTTTCTTT.

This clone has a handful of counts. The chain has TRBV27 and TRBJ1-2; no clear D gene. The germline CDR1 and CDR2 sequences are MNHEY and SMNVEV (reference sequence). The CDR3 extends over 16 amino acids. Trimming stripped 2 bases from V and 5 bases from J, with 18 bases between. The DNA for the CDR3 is TGTGCCAGCAGTTTAGTGCCCAGGCAACCGGTATATGGCTACACCTTC. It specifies CASSLVPRQPVYGYTF.

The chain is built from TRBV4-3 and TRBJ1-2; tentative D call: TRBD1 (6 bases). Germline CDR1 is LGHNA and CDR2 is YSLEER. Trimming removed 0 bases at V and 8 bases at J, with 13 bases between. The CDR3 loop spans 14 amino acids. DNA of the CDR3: TGCGCCAGCAGCCAAGAATGGGGGCTGCGGGGCTACACCTTC. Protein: CASSQEWGLRGYTF.

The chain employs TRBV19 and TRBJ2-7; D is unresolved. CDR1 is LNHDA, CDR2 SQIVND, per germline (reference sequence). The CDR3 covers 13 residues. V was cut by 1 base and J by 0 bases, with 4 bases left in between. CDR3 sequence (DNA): TGTGCCAGTAGTATAGCCAGCTCCTACGAGCAGTACTTC. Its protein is CASSIASSYEQYF.

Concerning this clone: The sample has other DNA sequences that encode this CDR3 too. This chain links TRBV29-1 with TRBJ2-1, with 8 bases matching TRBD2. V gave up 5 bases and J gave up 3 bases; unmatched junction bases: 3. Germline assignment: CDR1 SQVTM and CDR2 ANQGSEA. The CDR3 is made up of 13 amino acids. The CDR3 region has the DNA TGCAGCGTTTCCGGGACTAGCTACAATGAGCAGTTCTTC. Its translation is CSVSGTSYNEQFF.

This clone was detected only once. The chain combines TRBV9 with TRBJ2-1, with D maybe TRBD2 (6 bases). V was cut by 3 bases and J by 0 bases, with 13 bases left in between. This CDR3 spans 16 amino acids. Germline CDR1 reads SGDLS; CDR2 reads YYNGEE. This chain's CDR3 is CASSGGGVSSYNEQFF. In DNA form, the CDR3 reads TGTGCCAGCAGCGGCGGCGGGGTCAGCTCCTACAATGAGCAGTTCTTC. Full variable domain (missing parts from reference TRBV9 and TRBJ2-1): DSGVTQTPKHLITATGQRVTLRCSPRSGDLSVYWYQQSLDQGLQFLIQYYNGEERAKGNILERFSAQQFPDLHSELNLSSLELGDSALYFCASSGGGVSSYNEQFFGPGTRLTVL.

CDR3 sequence reads: CASSKGDRGRGQPQHF. In DNA, the CDR3 is TGTGCCAGCAGCAAAGGGGACAGGGGGCGTGGGCAGCCCCAGCATTTT. The chain has TRBV21-1 and TRBJ1-5; the table names TRBD1, a call not compared with the DNA. TRBV21-1 is classified as a pseudogene. This CDR3 spans 16 amino acids.

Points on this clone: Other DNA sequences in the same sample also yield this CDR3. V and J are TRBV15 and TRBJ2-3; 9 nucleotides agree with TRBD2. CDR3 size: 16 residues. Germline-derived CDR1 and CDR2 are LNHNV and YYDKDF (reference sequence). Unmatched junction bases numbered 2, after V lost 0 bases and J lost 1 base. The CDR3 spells CATSRDLAGGTDTQYF. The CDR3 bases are TGTGCCACCAGCAGAGATTTAGCGGGGGGCACAGATACGCAGTATTTT.

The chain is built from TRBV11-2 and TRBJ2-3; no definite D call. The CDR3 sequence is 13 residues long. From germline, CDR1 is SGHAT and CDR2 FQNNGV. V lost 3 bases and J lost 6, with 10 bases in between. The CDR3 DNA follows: TGTGCCAGCAGCTTGGATAGCATGGATACGCAGTATTTT. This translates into CASSLDSMDTQYF.

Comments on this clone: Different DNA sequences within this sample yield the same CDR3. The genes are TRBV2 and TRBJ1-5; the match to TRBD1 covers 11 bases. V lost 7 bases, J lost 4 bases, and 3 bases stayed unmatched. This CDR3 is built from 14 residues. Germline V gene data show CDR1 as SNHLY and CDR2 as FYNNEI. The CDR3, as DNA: TGTGCCAGCACCGGGACAGGGGGTAATCAGCCCCAGCATTTT. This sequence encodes CASTGTGGNQPQHF.

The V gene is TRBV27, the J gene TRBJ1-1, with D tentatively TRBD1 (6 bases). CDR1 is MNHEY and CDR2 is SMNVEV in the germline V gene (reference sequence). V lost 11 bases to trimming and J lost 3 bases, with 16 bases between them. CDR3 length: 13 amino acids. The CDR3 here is CACKGGRHTEAFF. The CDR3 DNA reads TGTGCCTGCAAGGGGGGTCGGCACACTGAAGCTTTCTTT.

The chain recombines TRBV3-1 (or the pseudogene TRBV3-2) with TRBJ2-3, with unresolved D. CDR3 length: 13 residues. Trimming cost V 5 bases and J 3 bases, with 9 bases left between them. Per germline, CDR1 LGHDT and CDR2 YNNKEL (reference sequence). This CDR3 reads CASSFRHTDTQYF. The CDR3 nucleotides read TGTGCCAGCAGCTTCCGACATACAGATACGCAGTATTTT.

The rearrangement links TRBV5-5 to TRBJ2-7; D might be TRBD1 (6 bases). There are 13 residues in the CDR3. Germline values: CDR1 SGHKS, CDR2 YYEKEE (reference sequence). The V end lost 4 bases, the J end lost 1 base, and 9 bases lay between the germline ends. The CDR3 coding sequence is TGTGCCAGCAGCAGGGGACAATCCTACGAGCAGTACTTC. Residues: CASSRGQSYEQYF.

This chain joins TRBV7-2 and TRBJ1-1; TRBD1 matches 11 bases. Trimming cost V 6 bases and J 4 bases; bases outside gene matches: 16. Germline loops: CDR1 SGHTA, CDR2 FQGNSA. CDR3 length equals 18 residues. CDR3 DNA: TGTGCCAGCAGAATAGGACGGGACAGGGGGGCCAGTAGCACTGAAGCTTTCTTT. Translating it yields CASRIGRDRGASSTEAFF.

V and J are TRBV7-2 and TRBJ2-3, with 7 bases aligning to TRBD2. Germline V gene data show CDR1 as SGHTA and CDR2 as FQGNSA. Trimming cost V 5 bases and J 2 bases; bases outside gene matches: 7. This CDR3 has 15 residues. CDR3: CASSQTSRHTDTQYF. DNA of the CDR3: TGTGCCAGCAGCCAGACTAGCCGACACACAGATACGCAGTATTTT.

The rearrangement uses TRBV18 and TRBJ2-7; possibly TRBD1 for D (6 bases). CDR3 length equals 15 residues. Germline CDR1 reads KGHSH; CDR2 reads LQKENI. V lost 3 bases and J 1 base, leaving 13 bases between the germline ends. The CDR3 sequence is CASSPLRTDSYEQYF. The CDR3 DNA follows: TGTGCCAGCTCACCGCTCCGGACAGATTCCTACGAGCAGTACTTC.

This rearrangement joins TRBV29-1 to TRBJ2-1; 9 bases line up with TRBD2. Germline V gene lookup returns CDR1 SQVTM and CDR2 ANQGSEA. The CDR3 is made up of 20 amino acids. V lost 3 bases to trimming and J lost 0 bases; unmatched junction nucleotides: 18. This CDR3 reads CSVEEIQRGAITSSYNEQFF. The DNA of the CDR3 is TGCAGCGTTGAGGAGATACAGCGGGGGGCTATAACGAGCTCCTACAATGAGCAGTTCTTC.

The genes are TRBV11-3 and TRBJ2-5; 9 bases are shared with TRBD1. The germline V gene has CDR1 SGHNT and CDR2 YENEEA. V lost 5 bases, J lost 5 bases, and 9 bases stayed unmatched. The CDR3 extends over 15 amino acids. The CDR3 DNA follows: TGTGCCAGCAGCCCAAGGACAGGGGAGGTGGAGACCCAGTACTTC. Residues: CASSPRTGEVETQYF.

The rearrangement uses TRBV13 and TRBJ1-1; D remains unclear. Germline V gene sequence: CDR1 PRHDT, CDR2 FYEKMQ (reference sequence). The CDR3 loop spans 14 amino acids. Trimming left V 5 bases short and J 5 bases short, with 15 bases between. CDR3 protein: CASSRLGGRTEAFF. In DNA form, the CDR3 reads TGTGCCAGCAGCCGTCTGGGAGGGAGGACTGAAGCTTTCTTT. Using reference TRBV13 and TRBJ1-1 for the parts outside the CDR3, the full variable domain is AAGVIQSPRHLIKEKRETATLKCYPIPRHDTVYWYQQGPGQDPQFLISFYEKMQSDKGSIPDRFSAQQFSDYHSELNMSSLELGDSALYFCASSRLGGRTEAFFGQGTRLTVV.

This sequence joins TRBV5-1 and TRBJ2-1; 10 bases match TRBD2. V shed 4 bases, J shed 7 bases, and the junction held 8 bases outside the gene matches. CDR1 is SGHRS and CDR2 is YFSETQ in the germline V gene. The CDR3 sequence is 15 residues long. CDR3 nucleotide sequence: TGCGCCAGCAGCGCTTTAACTAGCGGGGCTAATGAGCAGTTCTTC. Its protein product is CASSALTSGANEQFF.

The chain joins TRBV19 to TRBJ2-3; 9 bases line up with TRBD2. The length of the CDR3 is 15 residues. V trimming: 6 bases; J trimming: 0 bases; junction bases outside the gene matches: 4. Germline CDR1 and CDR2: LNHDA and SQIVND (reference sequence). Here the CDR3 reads CASRGLASSTDTQYF. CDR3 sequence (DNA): TGTGCCAGTAGGGGACTAGCATCTAGCACAGATACGCAGTATTTT.

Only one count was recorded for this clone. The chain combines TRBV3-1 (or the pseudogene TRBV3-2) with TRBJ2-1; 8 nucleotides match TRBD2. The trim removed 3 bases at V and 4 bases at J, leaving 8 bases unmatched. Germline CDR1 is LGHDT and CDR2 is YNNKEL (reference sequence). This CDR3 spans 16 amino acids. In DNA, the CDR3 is TGTGCCAGCAGCCACCCCGGGACTAGGGGTTACAATGAGCAGTTCTTC. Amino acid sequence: CASSHPGTRGYNEQFF.

CDR3 DNA sequence: TGTGCCACCAGTGAGAGGACGGGCAACTATGGCTACACCTTC. The encoded protein is CATSERTGNYGYTF. The chain recombines TRBV24-1 with TRBJ1-2; D is undetermined. V was trimmed by 4 bases and J by 2 bases, leaving 10 bases between them. Per germline, CDR1 KGHDR and CDR2 SFDVKD. The CDR3 consists of 14 residues.

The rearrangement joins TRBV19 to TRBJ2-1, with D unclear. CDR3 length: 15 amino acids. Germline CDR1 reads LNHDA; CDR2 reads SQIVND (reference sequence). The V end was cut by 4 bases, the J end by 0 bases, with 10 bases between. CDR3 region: CASSSTPGSYNEQFF. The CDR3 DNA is TGTGCCAGTAGTAGCACCCCGGGCTCCTACAATGAGCAGTTCTTC. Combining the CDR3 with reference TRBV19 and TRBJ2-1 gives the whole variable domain DGGITQSPKYLFRKEGQNVTLSCEQNLNHDAMYWYRQDPGQGLRLIYYSQIVNDFQKGDIAEGYSVSREKKESFPLTVTSAQKNPTAFYLCASSSTPGSYNEQFFGPGTRLTVL.

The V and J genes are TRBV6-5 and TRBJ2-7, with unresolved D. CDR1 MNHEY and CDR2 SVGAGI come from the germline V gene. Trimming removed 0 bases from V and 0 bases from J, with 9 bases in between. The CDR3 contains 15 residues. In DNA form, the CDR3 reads TGTGCCAGCAGTTACTCTGACTCCTCCTCCTACGAGCAGTACTTC. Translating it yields CASSYSDSSSYEQYF.

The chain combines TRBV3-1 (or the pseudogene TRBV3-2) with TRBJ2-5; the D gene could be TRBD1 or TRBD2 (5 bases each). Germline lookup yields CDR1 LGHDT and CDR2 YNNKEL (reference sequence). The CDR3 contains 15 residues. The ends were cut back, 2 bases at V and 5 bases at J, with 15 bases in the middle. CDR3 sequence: CASSQQGAHQETQYF. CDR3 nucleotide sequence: TGTGCCAGCAGCCAACAGGGAGCACATCAGGAGACCCAGTACTTC.

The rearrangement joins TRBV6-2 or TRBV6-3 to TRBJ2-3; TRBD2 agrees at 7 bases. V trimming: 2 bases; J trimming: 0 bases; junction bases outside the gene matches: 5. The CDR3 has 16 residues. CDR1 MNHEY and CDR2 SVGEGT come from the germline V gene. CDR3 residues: CASSYGGTTSTDTQYF. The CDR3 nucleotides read TGTGCCAGCAGTTACGGCGGGACTACTAGCACAGATACGCAGTATTTT.

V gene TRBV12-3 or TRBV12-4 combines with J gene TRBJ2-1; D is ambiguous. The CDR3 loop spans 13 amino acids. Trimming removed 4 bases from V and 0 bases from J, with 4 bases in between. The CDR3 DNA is TGTGCCAGCAGTTACGGCTCCTACAATGAGCAGTTCTTC. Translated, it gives CASSYGSYNEQFF.

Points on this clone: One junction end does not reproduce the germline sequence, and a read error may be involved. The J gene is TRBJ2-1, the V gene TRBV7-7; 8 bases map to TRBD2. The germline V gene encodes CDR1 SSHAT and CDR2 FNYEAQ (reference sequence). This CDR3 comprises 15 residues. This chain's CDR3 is CASSPSSGSENEQFF. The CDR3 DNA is TGTGCTAGCAGCCCCTCGAGCGGGAGTGAGAATGAGCAGTTCTTC.

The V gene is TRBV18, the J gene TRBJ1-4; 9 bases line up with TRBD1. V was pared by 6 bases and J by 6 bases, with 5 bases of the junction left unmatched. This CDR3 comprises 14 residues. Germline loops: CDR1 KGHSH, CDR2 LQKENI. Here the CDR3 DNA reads TGTGCCAGCTCCCTACAGGGGGCGTATGAAAAACTGTTTTTT. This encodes CASSLQGAYEKLFF.

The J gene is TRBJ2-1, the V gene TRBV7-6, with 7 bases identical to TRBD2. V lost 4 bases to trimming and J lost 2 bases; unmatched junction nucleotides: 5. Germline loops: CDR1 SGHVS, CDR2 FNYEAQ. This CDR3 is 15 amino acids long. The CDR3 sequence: CASSSASGPYNEQFF. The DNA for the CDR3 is TGTGCCAGCAGCTCGGCTAGCGGACCCTACAATGAGCAGTTCTTC.

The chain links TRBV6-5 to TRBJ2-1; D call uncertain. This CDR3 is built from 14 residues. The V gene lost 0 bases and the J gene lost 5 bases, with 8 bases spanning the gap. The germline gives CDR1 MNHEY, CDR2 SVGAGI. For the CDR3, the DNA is TGTGCCAGCAGTTACTCGGTTGTAAACAATGAGCAGTTCTTC. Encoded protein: CASSYSVVNNEQFF.